These 32 T cell receptor beta chains share one sample of origin, sequenced in a study of CD8+CD57+ T cells in acquired aplastic anemia. Patients picked for sequencing had shown CD8+CD57+ cell expansion detected by flow cytometry. Using genomic DNA as the template, TCR beta VDJ and CDR3 profiling was carried out. TCRdb reanalysed the reads using MiXCR and keeps one entry per CDR3 protein. The data show around 430,000 distinct CDR3 sequences, with around 32% seen just once and 0.8% to 0.85% held by the top ten. Input material: sorted CD4+, CD8+, or CD8+CD57+ T cells (not recorded which) from PBMCs. The receptors here all came from a human donor with aplastic anemia.

This clonotype was seen more than once but under ten times. V gene TRBV11-2 combines with J gene TRBJ1-3; D may be TRBD1 (5 bases). This CDR3 has 16 amino acids. From germline, CDR1 is SGHAT and CDR2 FQNNGV. Deletions cut 5 bases from V and 0 bases from J, with 14 bases between. The CDR3 here is CASSPMDTISGNTIYF. The DNA for the CDR3 is TGTGCCAGCAGCCCTATGGACACGATCTCTGGAAACACCATATATTTT.

To note about this clonotype: A much larger clone lies a single base off, so this may be a read error. The rearrangement uses TRBV15 and TRBJ1-1; the D gene is possibly TRBD1 (6 bases). Germline CDR1 is LNHNV and CDR2 is YYDKDF (reference sequence). Trimming stripped 1 base from V and 10 bases from J, with 19 bases between. The CDR3 covers 15 residues. CDR3 protein: CATSRANTGQNGAFF. DNA for the CDR3: TGTGCCACCAGCAGAGCCAATACCGGACAGAATGGAGCTTTCTTT.

Comments on this clonotype: A much larger clone lies a single base off, so this may be a read error. This sequence joins TRBV20-1 and TRBJ1-2, with D possibly matching TRBD1 (6 bases). Germline loops: CDR1 DFQATT, CDR2 SNEGSKA (reference sequence). CDR3 length equals 13 residues. The V gene lost 2 bases and the J gene lost 3 bases, with 10 bases spanning the gap. CDR3 amino acids: CSARTGLDYGYTF. The CDR3, as DNA: TGCAGTGCTAGAACAGGGTTAGACTATGGCTACACCTTC.

This chain joins TRBV7-9 and TRBJ2-1; TRBD1 matches at 10 bases. The V and J ends lost 1 base and 7 bases, in that order; junction bases with no gene match: 10. Germline V gene data show CDR1 as SEHNR and CDR2 as FQNEAQ (reference sequence). The CDR3 has 17 amino acids. CDR3 in DNA: TGTGCCAGCAGCTTAGATGGGACAGGGGTGACGGTTAATGAGCAGTTCTTC. It translates to CASSLDGTGVTVNEQFF. Using reference TRBV7-9 and TRBJ2-1 for the parts outside the CDR3, the full variable domain is DTGVSQNPRHKITKRGQNVTFRCDPISEHNRLYWYRQTLGQGPEFLTYFQNEAQLEKSRLLSDRFSAERPKGSFSTLEIQRTEQGDSAMYLCASSLDGTGVTVNEQFFGPGTRLTVL.

This clonotype was found a few times. This may be a read error, as it is one base from a much larger clone. This rearrangement joins TRBV19 to TRBJ1-1; TRBD1 aligns across 8 bases. This CDR3 has 13 amino acids. Germline CDR1 is LNHDA and CDR2 is SQIVND (reference sequence). V lost 9 bases and J lost 4; bases outside the gene matches: 7. The CDR3 region is CASIRQGSTEAFF. The CDR3 bases are TGTGCCAGCATCCGACAGGGGAGCACTGAAGCTTTCTTT.

This chain connects TRBV15 to TRBJ2-7, with a tentative D call TRBD2 (7 bases). Trimming pared 6 bases from V and 6 bases from J, leaving 15 bases between. The CDR3 sequence is 13 residues long. Looked up from germline, CDR1 is LNHNV and CDR2 is YYDKDF (reference sequence). As DNA, the CDR3 is TGTGCCACCAGATTCAGGGGAGGGCGCGAGCAGTACTTC. Translation gives CATRFRGGREQYF.

Worth noting for this clonotype: This may be a read error: a much more frequent sequence differs by one nucleotide. V and J are TRBV2 and TRBJ1-3; D gene uncertain. From germline, CDR1 is SNHLY and CDR2 FYNNEI. CDR3 size: 16 residues. Trimming took 6 bases from V and 2 from J, leaving 17 bases between them. CDR3 DNA sequence: TGTGCCAGCAGCTTCGACACCTCATTCCCTGGAAACACCATATATTTT. Translating gives CASSFDTSFPGNTIYF.

As regards this clonotype: A much bigger clone sits one base away, suggesting this may be a read error. The rearrangement joins TRBV10-3 to TRBJ1-6; D is possibly TRBD1 (5 bases). Trimming stripped 10 bases from V and 6 bases from J, with 16 bases between. CDR3 length: 14 amino acids. Germline CDR1 and CDR2: ENHRY and SYGVKD. The CDR3 bases are TGTGCCAGCGGTGAAGGCACAGGTAATTCACCCCTCCACTTT. The encoded protein is CASGEGTGNSPLHF.

This clonotype was detected a few times. One end of the junction does not line up with germline, which may come from a read error. This CDR3 reads CSARLGNYEQCF. Written as DNA, the CDR3 is TGCAGTGCTAGACTCGGCAATTACGAGCAGTGCTTC. This chain joins TRBV20-1 and TRBJ2-7; no clear D gene. CDR3 length equals 12 residues. The germline V gene has CDR1 DFQATT and CDR2 SNEGSKA (reference sequence).

This clonotype was counted many times. V gene TRBV5-1 combines with J gene TRBJ1-2; no definite D call. Trimming stripped 0 bases from V and 6 bases from J, with 9 bases between. The CDR3 sequence is 13 residues long. Germline V lookup: CDR1 SGHRS, CDR2 YFSETQ. DNA of the CDR3: TGCGCCAGCAGCTTGGCCCCCGGAGATGGCTACACCTTC. Amino acid sequence: CASSLAPGDGYTF.

This clonotype has only a few counts. This CDR3 reads CATTMGQPGTGELFF. DNA of the CDR3: TGTGCCACCACGATGGGACAGCCAGGAACCGGGGAGCTGTTTTTT. The chain links TRBV10-3 to TRBJ2-2, with 7 positions matching TRBD1. The CDR3 consists of 15 residues. V gave up 10 bases and J gave up 5 bases; unmatched junction bases: 13. Germline V CDR1 and CDR2: ENHRY, SYGVKD.

Details on this clonotype: This could be a read error, since a much larger clone is one nucleotide away. This sequence joins TRBV9 and TRBJ2-7; a weak D match, TRBD1 (6 bases). The CDR3 runs 14 residues. CDR1 SGDLS and CDR2 YYNGEE come from the germline V gene. V gave up 0 bases and J gave up 6 bases, with 13 bases separating them. As DNA, the CDR3 is TGTGCCAGCAGCGTAGCTCAGGGGCTGGGCGAGCAGTACTTC. It codes for CASSVAQGLGEQYF.

This clonotype was observed at least ten times. The V and J genes are TRBV20-1 and TRBJ1-5; D possibly corresponds to TRBD1 (6 bases). The V end lost 6 bases, the J end lost 5 bases, and 14 bases lay between the germline ends. The CDR3 spans 13 residues. Germline lookup yields CDR1 DFQATT and CDR2 SNEGSKA (reference sequence). CDR3 sequence (DNA): TGCAGTGCCATAACAGGGAGGGATCAGCCCCAGCATTTT. As protein: CSAITGRDQPQHF.

Note on this clonotype: At one of its ends the junction is not consistent with the germline gene, which may arise from a read error. The chain is built from TRBV11-3 and TRBJ2-2; D call uncertain. Germline CDR1 and CDR2: SGHNT and YENEEA. The CDR3 has 14 residues. DNA for the CDR3: TGTCCCAGCAGCCCACGACTTGAGACCGGGGAGCTGTTTTTT. Amino acids: CPSSPRLETGELFF. Looking up the rest from reference TRBV11-3 and TRBJ2-2 gives the full variable domain: EAGVVQSPRYKIIEKKQPVAFWCNPISGHNTLYWYLQNLGQGPELLIRYENEEAVDDSQLPKDRFSAERLKGVDSTLKIQPAELGDSAVYLCPSSPRLETGELFFGEGSRLTVL.

The V gene is TRBV13, the J gene TRBJ2-7; D could derive from TRBD1 or TRBD2 (5 bases each). The V end was cut by 1 base, the J end by 5 bases, with 18 bases between. This CDR3 region has 16 residues. CDR1 and CDR2 from the germline V gene are PRHDT and FYEKMQ (reference sequence). The chain's CDR3 is CASSLAYRRPCDEQYF. CDR3 in DNA: TGTGCCAGCAGCTTAGCTTACAGGAGGCCGTGCGACGAGCAGTACTTC.

This clonotype was seen ten or more times. The chain joins TRBV19 to TRBJ1-5; D uncertain. Germline assignment: CDR1 LNHDA and CDR2 SQIVND (reference sequence). V gave up 3 bases and J gave up 6 bases, with 9 bases separating them. The CDR3 extends over 13 amino acids. Here the CDR3 DNA reads TGTGCCAGTAGTATTGCGGTCGGTCAGCCCCAGCATTTT. Residues: CASSIAVGQPQHF.

This clonotype has more than one count but fewer than ten. One base away lies a much larger clone, so this may be a sequencing read error. This chain joins TRBV29-1 and TRBJ2-7, with D perhaps matching TRBD1 or TRBD2 (5 bases each). The germline V and J ends were trimmed by 6 bases and 4 bases, with 10 bases remaining between them. This CDR3 is 11 amino acids long. The germline V gene has CDR1 SQVTM and CDR2 ANQGSEA. DNA for the CDR3: TGCAGCGTGGGGGAACCATACGAGCAGTACTTC. This translates into CSVGEPYEQYF.

This chain links TRBV15 with TRBJ1-2, with a possible D match to TRBD1 (5 bases). Trimming took off 3 bases at V and 8 bases at J, with 31 bases between the two ends. CDR3 length: 19 residues. CDR1 and CDR2 (germline): LNHNV, YYDKDF (reference sequence). Written as DNA, the CDR3 is TGTGCCACCAGCAGCGCTAACTCGGGGACGAACCTCCCCGGAGACGGCTACACCTTC. It encodes CATSSANSGTNLPGDGYTF.

A remark on this clonotype: Its ends do not fully match the called genes, so a read error is possible. V is TRBV24-1 and J is TRBJ2-7, with 7 positions matching TRBD1. Germline V lookup: CDR1 KGHDR, CDR2 SFDVKD. The CDR3 covers 14 residues. As DNA, the CDR3 is TGTGCCAGCAGTTCCGGGGACAGAGCCTACGAGCAGTACTTC. Protein sequence: CASSSGDRAYEQYF.

For this clonotype: An end of the junction differs from the germline gene, which may be a read error. For the CDR3, the DNA is TGCGCCGGCAGTGAGGCTGACAGGTCGTACGAGCAGTACTTC. This translates into CAGSEADRSYEQYF. This chain connects TRBV25-1 to TRBJ2-7, with D perhaps matching TRBD1 (6 bases). The CDR3 totals 14 residues. Germline V lookup: CDR1 MGHDK, CDR2 SYGVNS.

The CDR3 sequence: CAWSNQGATEAFF. In DNA form, the CDR3 reads TGTGCCTGGAGTAACCAGGGGGCGACTGAAGCTTTCTTT. V is TRBV30 and J is TRBJ1-1, with 8 bases lining up with TRBD1. V dropped 2 bases and J dropped 5; count of bases not matched to a gene: 4. Germline-derived CDR1 and CDR2 are GTSNPN and SVGIG (reference sequence). This CDR3 spans 13 amino acids.

In DNA form, the CDR3 reads TGCGCCAGCAGCTTGGGACCGGACTCTGAAGCTTTCTTT. Amino acid sequence: CASSLGPDSEAFF. The chain recombines TRBV5-1 with TRBJ1-1; no reliable D call. Germline lookup yields CDR1 SGHRS and CDR2 YFSETQ. V was shortened by 0 bases and J by 6 bases, with 9 bases between the two germline ends. The CDR3 length is 13 residues.

This clonotype was detected only a few times. This chain joins TRBV12-3 or TRBV12-4 and TRBJ1-4; D is uncertain. Trimming removed 10 bases from V and 8 bases from J, with 8 bases in between. The CDR3 totals 10 residues. This CDR3 reads CAIRGEKLFF. Here the CDR3 DNA reads TGTGCCATACGTGGGGAAAAACTGTTTTTT.

V gene TRBV30 combines with J gene TRBJ1-5; no clear D. The germline CDR1 and CDR2 sequences are GTSNPN and SVGIG (reference sequence). Trimming removed 2 bases from V and 1 base from J, with 6 bases in between. The CDR3 runs 13 residues. The CDR3 region has the DNA TGTGCCTGGAGTTTAGGGAGCAATCAGCCCCAGCATTTT. Amino acids: CAWSLGSNQPQHF.

The genes are TRBV15 and TRBJ1-2; TRBD1 aligns across 9 bases. Losses at the gene ends were 5 bases for V and 8 bases for J; bases not matched to a gene: 15. CDR3 length: 16 amino acids. Germline V gene lookup returns CDR1 LNHNV and CDR2 YYDKDF (reference sequence). Here the CDR3 DNA reads TGTGCCACCAGCCCAGATTTGGGACAGGGCATGGAAGGCTACACCTTC. Amino acid sequence: CATSPDLGQGMEGYTF.

The chain has TRBV19 and TRBJ2-2; the D gene is possibly TRBD2 (5 bases). The germline V gene encodes CDR1 LNHDA and CDR2 SQIVND (reference sequence). V was pared by 3 bases and J by 0 bases, with 8 bases between. The length of the CDR3 is 15 residues. CDR3 nucleotide sequence: TGTGCCAGTAGTATGTCAGCGGCGAACACCGGGGAGCTGTTTTTT. The encoded protein is CASSMSAANTGELFF. The whole variable domain, filled in from reference TRBV19 and TRBJ2-2, reads DGGITQSPKYLFRKEGQNVTLSCEQNLNHDAMYWYRQDPGQGLRLIYYSQIVNDFQKGDIAEGYSVSREKKESFPLTVTSAQKNPTAFYLCASSMSAANTGELFFGEGSRLTVL.

This clonotype was counted many times. The chain has TRBV24-1 and TRBJ2-5; 7 bases are a match to TRBD1. This CDR3 spans 12 amino acids. Unmatched junction bases numbered 7, after V lost 9 bases and J lost 7 bases. Germline V gene lookup returns CDR1 KGHDR and CDR2 SFDVKD. As DNA, the CDR3 is TGTGCCACCGGGACAGTCCAACCGACCCAGTACTTC. This translates into CATGTVQPTQYF.

The chain employs TRBV24-1 and TRBJ2-3; weak D call: TRBD1 (5 bases). The germline V gene has CDR1 KGHDR and CDR2 SFDVKD. CDR3 length: 13 residues. The V end was cut by 4 bases, the J end by 8 bases, with 12 bases between. The CDR3 loop is CATSEMPGRTQYF. The CDR3 DNA follows: TGTGCCACCAGTGAGATGCCAGGGCGTACGCAGTATTTT.

This clonotype was found many times. The rearrangement links TRBV20-1 to TRBJ1-1, with TRBD1 matching over 7 bases. There are 16 residues in the CDR3. V was pared by 3 bases and J by 3 bases, with 13 bases of the junction left unmatched. Germline CDR1 is DFQATT and CDR2 is SNEGSKA (reference sequence). CDR3 DNA sequence: TGCAGTGCTAGTCCTGAGACACAGGGGCTTGACACTGAAGCTTTCTTT. This gives the protein CSASPETQGLDTEAFF.

The gene calls are TRBV20-1 and TRBJ1-1; D might be TRBD1 (5 bases). CDR1 DFQATT and CDR2 SNEGSKA come from the germline V gene (reference sequence). V was trimmed by 5 bases and J by 1 base, leaving 14 bases between them. The CDR3 loop spans 14 amino acids. DNA for the CDR3: TGCAGTGCTCATCAGGGCCACGGGAACACTGAAGCTTTCTTT. Translating it yields CSAHQGHGNTEAFF.

The gene calls are TRBV19 and TRBJ1-4; 9 bases fit TRBD1. The J segment lost 14 bases and the V segment lost 3 bases, leaving 4 bases of the junction unmatched. Germline V lookup: CDR1 LNHDA, CDR2 SQIVND (reference sequence). CDR3 length equals 12 residues. In nucleotides, the CDR3 is TGTGCCAGTAGTATGGGGGACAGGGCCCTGTTTTTT. Translated, it gives CASSMGDRALFF.

This clonotype came up once. The chain is built from TRBV25-1 and TRBJ2-5, with 7 bases matching TRBD2. The CDR3 consists of 15 residues. The germline gives CDR1 MGHDK, CDR2 SYGVNS. Losses at the gene ends were 1 base for V and 5 bases for J; bases not matched to a gene: 7. The CDR3 sequence is CASSEFRAGWETQYF. CDR3 bases: TGTGCCAGCAGTGAATTTCGAGCGGGGTGGGAGACCCAGTACTTC.